These 23 T cell receptor beta chains were all obtained from the same sample, sequenced in a study of CD8+ T cells in alopecia areata. After isolation, RNA underwent reverse transcription to generate cDNA as the sequencing template. Using immunoSEQ multiplex PCR, the repertoire was profiled, and TCRdb retains in-frame clones only, with some absent. The sample shows about 270,000 clones, no singletons; the ten largest hold around 1.2%. CD4, CD8alpha, NKG2D, NKG2ACE and other markers were used to sort pooled cutaneous lymph node cells. Sequenced: CD4+ T cells sorted from a lymph node. The receptor set was obtained from a C3H/HeJ mouse with alopecia areata. This strain's MHC haplotype is H2-k.

This clone was seen a handful of times. The listed genes are named as in mouse. This same CDR3 is encoded by further DNA sequences in the sample. CDR3 sequence: CASKTGGSYEQYF. The part of the CDR3 DNA that was read is TGTGCCAGCAAGACTGGGGGTTCATAT. This chain uses TRBV19 with TRBJ2-7; 9 bases match TRBD2. The read ends 4 residues shy of where the CDR3 ends; the end is completed using the germline J gene. The CDR3 length is 13 residues. Germline V gene sequence: CDR1 FNHDT, CDR2 SITEND (reference sequence).

Points on this clone: Each gene name is a mouse one. Coverage ceases 4 residues before the CDR3 finishes, and the germline J gene fills in the end. The chain employs TRBV1 and TRBJ2-2; TRBD2 agrees at 10 bases. Germline V lookup: CDR1 NSQYPW, CDR2 LRSPGD (reference sequence). V dropped 0 bases and J dropped 6; count of bases not matched to a gene: 1. There are 15 residues in the CDR3. CDR3 region: CTCSADWGGPGQLYF. The covered CDR3 bases are TGCACCTGCAGTGCAGACTGGGGGGGCCCCGGG. The full variable domain, rest sourced from reference TRBV1 and TRBJ2-2, is VTLLEQNPRWRLVPRGQAVNLRCILKNSQYPWMSWYQQDLQKQLQWLFTLRSPGDKEVKSLPGADYLATRVTDTELRLQVANMSQGRTLYCTCSADWGGPGQLYFGEGSKLTVL.

There are a few counts of this clone. Each gene name is a mouse one. Sequencing ends 4 residues short of the CDR3 end; the germline J gene provides the rest. This chain joins TRBV13-3 and TRBJ1-2; a possible D gene is TRBD1 (6 bases). Germline V gene data show CDR1 as NNHDY and CDR2 as SYVADS. Trimming pared 4 bases from V and 3 bases from J, leaving 13 bases between. CDR3 size: 14 residues. Partial CDR3 DNA: TGTGCCAGCAGTTTACAGGGTTGGGACTCC. Translating gives CASSLQGWDS. The CDR3 as a whole reads CASSLQGWDSDYTF.

This clone showed up just a few times. Mouse names are used for the genes. The sequence runs out 4 residues before the end of the CDR3; the remainder is reconstructed from the germline J gene. The V gene is TRBV1, the J gene TRBJ2-5; D perhaps matches TRBD2 (6 bases). From germline, CDR1 is NSQYPW and CDR2 LRSPGD (reference sequence). V lost 3 bases, J lost 0 bases, and 13 bases lay in between. This CDR3 has 16 residues. Here the CDR3 reads CTCSAQLGSNQDTQYF. CDR3 DNA (partial): TGCACCTGCAGTGCTCAACTGGGATCTAACCAAGAC.

Remarks on this clone: Gene names denote mouse genes. Sequencing ends 4 residues short of the CDR3 end; the germline J gene provides the rest. Other DNA sequences of this sample code for an identical CDR3. V gene TRBV19 combines with J gene TRBJ2-3; 7 positions agree with TRBD1. Germline values: CDR1 FNHDT, CDR2 SITEND (reference sequence). This CDR3 comprises 15 residues. The trim removed 0 bases at V and 1 base at J, leaving 2 bases unmatched. The CDR3 sequence is CASSIAQGGAETLYF. CDR3 bases read: TGTGCCAGCAGTATAGCTCAGGGGGGTGCAGAA.

This clone was detected only a few times. Gene names follow the mouse nomenclature. Here the CDR3 reads CASSPTGGYEQYF. The part of the CDR3 DNA that was read is TGTGCCAGCAGCCCGACTGGGGGGTAT. This chain links TRBV13-3 with TRBJ2-7, with 10 nucleotides matching TRBD2. Coverage ceases 4 residues before the CDR3 finishes, and the germline J gene fills in the end. The CDR3 sequence is 13 residues long. Per germline, CDR1 NNHDY and CDR2 SYVADS.

Worth noting for this clone: Any gene name here is a mouse gene name. The CDR3 reads CASSPDRANTGQLYF. The covered CDR3 bases are TGTGCCAGCAGTCCCGACAGAGCAAACACCGGG. The chain uses TRBV13-3 and TRBJ2-2, with a tentative D call TRBD1 (5 bases). The DNA ends 4 residues before the CDR3 does, and the rest of the CDR3 is filled in from the germline J gene. Germline CDR1 reads NNHDY; CDR2 reads SYVADS. Trimming removed 4 bases at V and 0 bases at J, with 10 bases between. This CDR3 has 15 amino acids. The complete variable domain, with remaining parts taken from reference TRBV13-3 and TRBJ2-2, reads EAAVTQSPRSKVAVTGGKVTLSCHQTNNHDYMYWYRQDTGHGLRLIHYSYVADSTEKGDIPDGYKASRPSQENFSLILELASLSQTAVYFCASSPDRANTGQLYFGEGSKLTVL.

This clone turned up a few times. Gene names and germline match the mouse. The CDR3 goes on 3 residues after the read ends, and that part is filled in from the germline J gene. Additional DNA sequences in this sample encode the identical CDR3. The rearrangement uses TRBV13-1 and TRBJ1-6; D perhaps matches TRBD1 (5 bases). TRBJ1-6 belongs to the ORF category, with a function that is uncertain. CDR1 and CDR2 (germline): NSHNY, SYGAGN. CDR3 size: 15 residues. The V end was cut by 0 bases, the J end by 7 bases, with 11 bases between. CDR3 sequence reads: CASSDATGGNSPLYF. Partial CDR3 DNA: TGTGCCAGCAGTGATGCCACAGGCGGGAATTCGCCC.

Turning to this clone: Mouse germline and gene names are used. Coverage ceases 4 residues before the CDR3 finishes, and the germline J gene fills in the end. Other DNA variants within this sample encode the same CDR3. The V gene is TRBV1, the J gene TRBJ2-1; 8 positions match TRBD2. CDR1 and CDR2 (germline): NSQYPW, LRSPGD (reference sequence). V gave up 3 bases and J gave up 4 bases; unmatched junction bases: 5. The CDR3 spans 15 residues. The CDR3 loop is CTCSASGGYYAEQFF. CDR3 DNA, as far as it was read: TGCACCTGCAGTGCCTCTGGGGGGTATTATGCT.

This clone was seen a few times. Genes here carry mouse names. The sequenced fragment ends 4 residues before the CDR3 boundary, so the rest is inferred from the germline J gene. The chain recombines TRBV31 with TRBJ1-1; 12 bases fit TRBD1. CDR3 length: 15 residues. Germline assignment: CDR1 GKSSPN and CDR2 SITVG. This chain's CDR3 is CAWSLGGTGGSEVFF. The sequenced part of the CDR3 DNA is TGTGCCTGGAGTCTCGGGGGGACAGGGGGCTCA. Full variable domain (missing parts from reference TRBV31 and TRBJ1-1): AQTIHQWPVAEIKAVGSPLSLGCTIKGKSSPNLYWYWQATGGTLQQLFYSITVGQVESVVQLNLSASRPKDDQFILSTEKLLLSHSGFYLCAWSLGGTGGSEVFFGKGTRLTVV.

As regards this clone: Genes here carry mouse names. The read ends 4 residues early relative to the CDR3; the germline J gene fills the gap. The genes are TRBV5 and TRBJ1-2, with 12 bases identical to TRBD1. The CDR3 sequence is 14 residues long. The germline gives CDR1 LGHNA, CDR2 YNLKQL (reference sequence). V was clipped by 6 bases and J by 4 bases; unmatched bases: 3. The CDR3 spells CASSPGQGASDYTF. Partial CDR3 DNA: TGTGCCAGCAGTCCGGGACAGGGGGCCTCC.

This clone was detected a few times. Gene labels here are mouse ones. The sequenced CDR3 bases are TGTGCCAGCGCCCCGGGACAGACCTATGCT. Translating it yields CASAPGQTYA. The entire CDR3 protein reads CASAPGQTYAEQFF. The V gene is TRBV13-1, the J gene TRBJ2-1; 7 positions match TRBD1. With the read ending 4 residues before the CDR3 end, the germline J gene is used to fill in that end. CDR3 length equals 14 residues. With 7 bases clipped from V and 3 bases from J, the junction kept 7 bases outside the gene matches. From germline, CDR1 is NSHNY and CDR2 SYGAGN.

As concerns this clone: All gene names here are mouse names. Partial CDR3 DNA: TGTGCCAGCAGTATACGGACAACAAACACA. Its translation: CASSIRTTNT. The CDR3 reads in full as CASSIRTTNTEVFF. The V call is TRBV19, the J call TRBJ1-1, with a tentative D call TRBD1 (5 bases). The read is 4 residues too short to cover the CDR3 end, so that end is filled in from the germline J gene. V lost 1 base to trimming and J lost 0 bases, with 7 bases between them. The CDR3 extends over 14 amino acids. CDR1 is FNHDT and CDR2 is SITEND in the germline V gene (reference sequence).

Comments on this clone: The gene symbols are mouse symbols. The sequenced fragment ends 4 residues before the CDR3 boundary, so the rest is inferred from the germline J gene. The chain uses TRBV13-3 and TRBJ2-3; 11 positions agree with TRBD2. The CDR3 contains 17 residues. CDR1 and CDR2 (germline): NNHDY, SYVADS. Trimming cost V 3 bases and J 1 base; bases outside gene matches: 7. The CDR3 bases that were read are TGTGCCAGCAGTGCAAACTGGGGGGGCGCGGGTGCAGAA. Translating it yields CASSANWGGAGAE. The entire CDR3 reads CASSANWGGAGAETLYF.

This clone has only a few counts. Mouse names are used for the genes. The CDR3 end is not reached by the read, which stops 4 residues before it; the germline J gene fills it in. This sequence joins TRBV13-3 and TRBJ1-2; unclear D gene. The CDR3 spans 14 residues. Germline V gives CDR1 NNHDY, CDR2 SYVADS. V dropped 2 bases and J dropped 0 bases, with 8 bases sitting between them. The CDR3 DNA, read in part, is TGTGCCAGCAGTGAGCTGGGAGCAAACTCC. Protein: CASSELGANS. The whole CDR3 region reads CASSELGANSDYTF.

This clone came up a few times. All gene names here are mouse names. The read ends 3 residues early relative to the CDR3; the germline J gene fills the gap. The genes are TRBV31 and TRBJ1-6, with 7 bases fitting TRBD1. TRBJ1-6 is an open reading frame whose function is uncertain. V lost 2 bases, J lost 11 bases, and 9 bases stayed unmatched. Germline V gene data show CDR1 as GKSSPN and CDR2 as SITVG. The CDR3 length is 14 residues. The sequenced part of the CDR3 DNA is TGTGCCTGGAGTATATCCCATCAGGGGGCGCCC. Translating it yields CAWSISHQGAP. The full-length CDR3 reads as CAWSISHQGAPLYF.

As concerns this clone: The germline and genes are mouse ones. The missing CDR3 end, 4 residues past where the read stops, is filled in from the germline J gene. The chain combines TRBV5 with TRBJ2-3; 7 nucleotides agree with TRBD2. There are 16 residues in the CDR3. V was clipped by 0 bases and J by 0 bases; unmatched bases: 3. Germline loops: CDR1 LGHNA, CDR2 YNLKQL (reference sequence). CDR3 DNA, as far as it was read: TGTGCCAGCAGCCAAGATGGGGGGTTTAGTGCAGAA. It yields the protein CASSQDGGFSAE. The full CDR3 is CASSQDGGFSAETLYF.

A word on this clone: Gene names follow the mouse nomenclature. The read ends 4 residues before the CDR3 terminus; that terminus is restored from the germline J gene. The gene calls are TRBV13-1 and TRBJ2-4, with TRBD1 matching 9 bases. The CDR3 loop spans 15 amino acids. Germline CDR1 and CDR2: NSHNY and SYGAGN. CDR3 DNA (partial): TGTGCCAGCAGTGATGCAAGGGACAGGGTAAAC. Protein: CASSDARDRVN. The whole CDR3 reads CASSDARDRVNTLYF.

Only a few counts were recorded for this clone. Genes here carry mouse names. The missing CDR3 end, 4 residues past where the read stops, is filled in from the germline J gene. This sample also contains other DNA sequences that code for the same CDR3. This chain joins TRBV12-1 and TRBJ2-3, with 9 bases aligning to TRBD2. Germline CDR1 is SGHSN and CDR2 is HYEKVE. Unmatched junction bases numbered 3, after V lost 3 bases and J lost 0 bases. CDR3 length: 15 amino acids. CDR3 region: CASSLTGGSAETLYF. Partial CDR3 DNA: TGTGCCAGCTCTTTGACTGGGGGTAGTGCAGAA.

Notes on this clone: Gene names and germline match the mouse. Coverage ceases 4 residues before the CDR3 finishes, and the germline J gene fills in the end. The rearrangement joins TRBV13-3 to TRBJ2-4; tentative D call: TRBD2 (5 bases). The CDR3 contains 13 residues. Germline-derived CDR1 and CDR2 are NNHDY and SYVADS. Trimming pared 3 bases from V and 0 bases from J, leaving 5 bases between. Incomplete CDR3 DNA: TGTGCCAGCAGTGGGACTAGTCAAAAC. This codes for CASSGTSQN. The full CDR3 protein reads CASSGTSQNTLYF.

Of note for this clone: Gene labels here are mouse ones. The CDR3 goes on 4 residues after the read ends, and that part is filled in from the germline J gene. In the same sample, other DNA sequences code for this CDR3. The V call is TRBV13-3, the J call TRBJ2-3, with TRBD2 matching over 10 bases. The V gene's germline CDR1 is NNHDY and CDR2 SYVADS. The CDR3 runs 16 residues. Unmatched junction bases numbered 1, after V lost 0 bases and J lost 0 bases. The CDR3 reads CASSDGTGGSAETLYF. The sequenced part of the CDR3 DNA is TGTGCCAGCAGTGATGGGACTGGGGGTAGTGCAGAA.

This clone was detected only a few times. Genes and germline come from the mouse. The read terminates 4 residues ahead of where the CDR3 ends, so the germline J gene completes it. Other DNA variants within this sample encode the same CDR3. The chain carries TRBV31 and TRBJ2-4, with 7 nucleotides matching TRBD1. The V gene end was trimmed by 3 bases and the J gene end by 0 bases; junction bases not matched to a gene: 6. CDR1 and CDR2 (germline): GKSSPN, SITVG. CDR3 length equals 15 residues. CDR3 region: CAWSLGTASQNTLYF. The DNA read from the CDR3 is TGTGCCTGGAGCCTCGGGACAGCTAGTCAAAAC.

With respect to this clone: Germline and genes: mouse. The sequenced fragment ends 4 residues before the CDR3 boundary, so the rest is inferred from the germline J gene. The chain recombines TRBV19 with TRBJ2-3; 9 positions match TRBD1. Germline V gives CDR1 FNHDT, CDR2 SITEND (reference sequence). The CDR3 runs 14 residues. J gave up 0 bases and V 7 bases, and 3 bases lay outside the gene matches. CDR3 protein: CASDRGISAETLYF. Partial CDR3 DNA: TGTGCCAGCGACAGGGGGATTAGTGCAGAA.